This paragraph reports one T cell receptor beta chain. The sample is drawn from a study of blood T cell repertoires in COVID-19. Study-wide background: Italy, Spain and the United States were the sources of the convalescent and acute COVID-19 samples. Sources were T cells, B-cell-depleted T cells, or PBMCs; the material itself was cDNA or gDNA.

In the original workflow: Cell counts per sample came from amplifying reference gene primers. Clones were sequenced by immunoSEQ multiplex PCR, and TCRdb holds only the in-frame ones, with some missing. V, J and clone size were drawn from that table, and D and trimming were deduced from the DNA. The sample has approximately 230,000 clones, around 83% seen once. The germline gives CDR1 SGHRS, CDR2 YFSETQ. Deletions cut 1 base from V and 7 bases from J, with 18 bases between. The CDR3 runs to 15 residues. The chain joins TRBV5-1 to TRBJ2-7; possibly TRBD1 for D (6 bases). The sample was peripheral blood. This TCR came from a man older than 75 with acute or convalescent COVID-19. This chain's CDR3 is CASSLLGQPVEEQYF. CDR3 in DNA: TGCGCCAGCAGCTTGCTTGGACAGCCTGTGGAAGAGCAGTACTTC.